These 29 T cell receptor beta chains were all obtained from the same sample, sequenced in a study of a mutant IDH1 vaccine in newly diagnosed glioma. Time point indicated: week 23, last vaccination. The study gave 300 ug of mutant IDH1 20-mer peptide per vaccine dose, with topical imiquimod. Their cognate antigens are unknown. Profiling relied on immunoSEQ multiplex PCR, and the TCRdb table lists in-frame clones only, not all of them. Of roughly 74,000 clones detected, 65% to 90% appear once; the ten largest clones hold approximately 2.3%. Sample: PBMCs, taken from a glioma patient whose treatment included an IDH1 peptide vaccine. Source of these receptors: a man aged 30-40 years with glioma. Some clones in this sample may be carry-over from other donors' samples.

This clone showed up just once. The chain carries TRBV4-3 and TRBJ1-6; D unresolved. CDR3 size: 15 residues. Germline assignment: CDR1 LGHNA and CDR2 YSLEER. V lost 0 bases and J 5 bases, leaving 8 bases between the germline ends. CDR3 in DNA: TGCGCCAGCAGCCAAGAACCAGTGGATAATTCACCCCTCCACTTT. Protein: CASSQEPVDNSPLHF.

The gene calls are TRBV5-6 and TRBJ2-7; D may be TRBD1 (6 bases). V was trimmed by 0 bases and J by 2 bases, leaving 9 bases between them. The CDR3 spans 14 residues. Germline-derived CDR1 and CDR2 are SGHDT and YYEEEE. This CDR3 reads CASSLGQAAYEQYF. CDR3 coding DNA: TGTGCCAGCAGCTTGGGACAGGCTGCCTACGAGCAGTACTTC.

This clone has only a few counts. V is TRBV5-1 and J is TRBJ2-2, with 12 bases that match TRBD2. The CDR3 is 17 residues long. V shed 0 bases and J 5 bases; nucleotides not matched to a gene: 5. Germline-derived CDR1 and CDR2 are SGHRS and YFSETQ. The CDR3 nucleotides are TGCGCCAGCAGCTTGGGACTAGCGGGAGCGGAGACCGGGGAGCTGTTTTTT. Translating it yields CASSLGLAGAETGELFF.

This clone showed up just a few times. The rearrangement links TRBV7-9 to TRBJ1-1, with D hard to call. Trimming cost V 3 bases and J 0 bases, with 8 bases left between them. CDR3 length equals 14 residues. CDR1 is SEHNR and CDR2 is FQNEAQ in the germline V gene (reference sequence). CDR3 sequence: CASSFLDLNTEAFF. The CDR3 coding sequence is TGTGCCAGCAGCTTTCTGGACCTGAACACTGAAGCTTTCTTT.

For the CDR3, the DNA is TGTGCCAGCAGAGTCACCGGGACTGACTACAATGAGCAGTTCTTC. It specifies CASRVTGTDYNEQFF. The chain has TRBV7-2 and TRBJ2-1; possible D gene TRBD2, 6 bases. Germline V gives CDR1 SGHTA, CDR2 FQGNSA. V lost 6 bases, J lost 3 bases, and 15 bases lay in between. CDR3 length: 15 residues. The full variable domain, rest sourced from reference TRBV7-2 and TRBJ2-1, is GAGVSQSPSNKVTEKGKDVELRCDPISGHTALYWYRQSLGQGLEFLIYFQGNSAPDKSGLPSDRFSAERTGGSVSTLTIQRTQQEDSAVYLCASRVTGTDYNEQFFGPGTRLTVL.

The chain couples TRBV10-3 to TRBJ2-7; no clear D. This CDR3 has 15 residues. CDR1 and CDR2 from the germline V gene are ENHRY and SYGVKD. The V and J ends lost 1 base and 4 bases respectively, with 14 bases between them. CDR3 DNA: TGTGCCATCAGTGAGTTCCCGGCAGCTAGGTACGAGCAGTACTTC. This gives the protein CAISEFPAARYEQYF.

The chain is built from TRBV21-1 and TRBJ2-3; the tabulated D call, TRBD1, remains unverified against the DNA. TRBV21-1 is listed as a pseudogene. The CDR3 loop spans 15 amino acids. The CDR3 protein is CASSNRGPRTDTQYF. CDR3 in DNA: TGTGCCAGCAGCAACAGGGGACCCCGCACAGATACGCAGTATTTT.

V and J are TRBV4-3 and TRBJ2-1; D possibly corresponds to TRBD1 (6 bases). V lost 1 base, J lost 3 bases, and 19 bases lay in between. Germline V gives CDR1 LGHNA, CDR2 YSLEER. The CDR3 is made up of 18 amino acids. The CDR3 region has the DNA TGCGCCAGCAGCCAAGCTCGCGGACAGCTTTATTACTACAATGAGCAGTTCTTC. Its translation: CASSQARGQLYYYNEQFF.

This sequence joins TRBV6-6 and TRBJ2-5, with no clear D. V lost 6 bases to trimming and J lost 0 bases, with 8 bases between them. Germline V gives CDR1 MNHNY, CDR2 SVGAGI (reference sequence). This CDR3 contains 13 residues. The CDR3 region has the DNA TGTGCCAGCAGCGCGAGGAACCAAGAGACCCAGTACTTC. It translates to CASSARNQETQYF.

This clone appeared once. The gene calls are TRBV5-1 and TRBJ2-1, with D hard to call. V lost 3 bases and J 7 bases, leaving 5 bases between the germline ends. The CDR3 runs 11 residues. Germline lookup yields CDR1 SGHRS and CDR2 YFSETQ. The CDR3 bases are TGCGCCAGCAGCTGGACGAATGAGCAGTTCTTC. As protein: CASSWTNEQFF.

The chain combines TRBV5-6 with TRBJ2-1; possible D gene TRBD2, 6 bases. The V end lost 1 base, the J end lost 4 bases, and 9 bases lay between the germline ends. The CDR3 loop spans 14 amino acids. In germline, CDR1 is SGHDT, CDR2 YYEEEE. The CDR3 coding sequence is TGTGCCAGCAGCTTGAGTGGGGGGTACAATGAGCAGTTCTTC. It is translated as CASSLSGGYNEQFF. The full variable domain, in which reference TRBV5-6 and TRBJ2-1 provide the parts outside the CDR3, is DAGVTQSPTHLIKTRGQQVTLRCSPKSGHDTVSWYQQALGQGPQFIFQYYEEEERQRGNFPDRFSGHQFPNYSSELNVNALLLGDSALYLCASSLSGGYNEQFFGPGTRLTVL.

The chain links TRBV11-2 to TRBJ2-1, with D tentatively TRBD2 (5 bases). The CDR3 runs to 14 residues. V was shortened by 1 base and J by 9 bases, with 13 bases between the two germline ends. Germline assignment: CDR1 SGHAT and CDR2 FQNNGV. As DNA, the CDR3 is TGTGCCAGCAGCTTAGCTGGGAGTCGGGCTGAGCAGTTCTTC. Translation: CASSLAGSRAEQFF.

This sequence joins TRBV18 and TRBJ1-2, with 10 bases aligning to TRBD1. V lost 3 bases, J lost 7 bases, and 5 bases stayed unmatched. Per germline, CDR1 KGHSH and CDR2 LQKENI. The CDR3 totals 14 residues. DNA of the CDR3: TGTGCCAGCTCACCGGAGGGACAGGGGAGTGGCTACACCTTC. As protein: CASSPEGQGSGYTF.

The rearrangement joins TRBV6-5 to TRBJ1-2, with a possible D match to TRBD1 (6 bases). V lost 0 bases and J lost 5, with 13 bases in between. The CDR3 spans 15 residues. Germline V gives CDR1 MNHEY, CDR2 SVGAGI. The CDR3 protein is CASSYSTGGSYGYTF. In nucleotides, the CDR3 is TGTGCCAGCAGTTACTCGACGGGGGGCTCTTATGGCTACACCTTC.

The CDR3 DNA follows: TGTGCCAGCAGCCAAACGATTTCACCCCTCCACTTT. It yields the protein CASSQTISPLHF. V gene TRBV16 combines with J gene TRBJ1-6, with no clear D. The V and J ends lost 2 bases and 9 bases respectively, with 5 bases between them. The germline gives CDR1 KGHSY, CDR2 FQNENV. The CDR3 sequence is 12 residues long.

CDR3 DNA: TGTGCCAGCAGCAATCGGGTCTACGAGCAGTACTTC. Translating gives CASSNRVYEQYF. The V gene is TRBV7-9, the J gene TRBJ2-7, with unresolved D. CDR3 length: 12 amino acids. V lost 5 bases to trimming and J lost 3 bases, with 8 bases between them. Germline CDR1 and CDR2: SEHNR and FQNEAQ (reference sequence).

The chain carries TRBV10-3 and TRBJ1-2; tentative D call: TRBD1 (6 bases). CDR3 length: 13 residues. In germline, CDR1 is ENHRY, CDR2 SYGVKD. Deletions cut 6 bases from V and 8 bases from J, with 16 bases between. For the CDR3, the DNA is TGTGCCATCAGAACCACAGGGCTCGGGGGCTACACCTTC. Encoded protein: CAIRTTGLGGYTF.

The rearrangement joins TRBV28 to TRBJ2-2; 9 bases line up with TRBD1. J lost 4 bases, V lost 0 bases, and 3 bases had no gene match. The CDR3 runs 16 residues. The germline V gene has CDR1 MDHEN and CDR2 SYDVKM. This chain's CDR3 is CASSLWGTGTTGELFF. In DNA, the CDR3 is TGTGCCAGCAGTTTATGGGGGACAGGGACCACCGGGGAGCTGTTTTTT.

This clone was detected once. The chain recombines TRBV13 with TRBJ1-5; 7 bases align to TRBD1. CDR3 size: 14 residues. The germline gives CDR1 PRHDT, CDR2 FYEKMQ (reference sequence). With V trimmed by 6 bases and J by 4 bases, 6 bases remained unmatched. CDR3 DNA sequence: TGTGCCAGCAGTAGGGGACAGATGAATCAGCCCCAGCATTTT. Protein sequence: CASSRGQMNQPQHF.

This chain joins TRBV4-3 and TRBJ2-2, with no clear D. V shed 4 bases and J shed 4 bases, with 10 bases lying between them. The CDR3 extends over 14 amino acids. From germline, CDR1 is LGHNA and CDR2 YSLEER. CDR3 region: CASSLQYGTGELFF. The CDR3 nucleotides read TGCGCCAGCAGCCTACAGTACGGCACCGGGGAGCTGTTTTTT.

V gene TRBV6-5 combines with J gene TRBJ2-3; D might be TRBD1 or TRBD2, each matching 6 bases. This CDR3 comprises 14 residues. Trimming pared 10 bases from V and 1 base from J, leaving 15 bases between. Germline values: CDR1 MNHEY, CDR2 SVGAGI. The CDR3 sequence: CATLEGGGTDTQYF. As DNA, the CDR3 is TGTGCCACCCTCGAGGGGGGAGGCACAGATACGCAGTATTTT.

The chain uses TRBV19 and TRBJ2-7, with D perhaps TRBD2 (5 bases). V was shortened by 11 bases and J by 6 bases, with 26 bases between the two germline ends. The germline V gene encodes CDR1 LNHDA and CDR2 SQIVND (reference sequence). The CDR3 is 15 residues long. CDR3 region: CARPRETEIVCEQYF. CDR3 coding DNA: TGTGCCCGTCCGAGGGAGACGGAGATCGTCTGCGAGCAGTACTTC. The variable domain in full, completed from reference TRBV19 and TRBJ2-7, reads DGGITQSPKYLFRKEGQNVTLSCEQNLNHDAMYWYRQDPGQGLRLIYYSQIVNDFQKGDIAEGYSVSREKKESFPLTVTSAQKNPTAFYLCARPRETEIVCEQYFGPGTRLTVT.

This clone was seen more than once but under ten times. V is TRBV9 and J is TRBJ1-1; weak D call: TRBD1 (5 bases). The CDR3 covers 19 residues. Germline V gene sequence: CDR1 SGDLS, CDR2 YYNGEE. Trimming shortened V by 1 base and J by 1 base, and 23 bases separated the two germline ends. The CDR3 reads CASSVYSYGGDRRNTEAFF. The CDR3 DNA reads TGTGCCAGCAGCGTATATAGTTACGGGGGTGACAGAAGGAACACTGAAGCTTTCTTT.

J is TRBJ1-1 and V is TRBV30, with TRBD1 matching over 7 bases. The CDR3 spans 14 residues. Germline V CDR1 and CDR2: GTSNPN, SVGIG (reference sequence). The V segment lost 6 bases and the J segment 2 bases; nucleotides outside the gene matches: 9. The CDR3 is CACTRGTANTEAFF. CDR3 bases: TGTGCCTGCACTAGAGGGACAGCAAACACTGAAGCTTTCTTT.

Written as DNA, the CDR3 is TGTGCCAGCACAAGCAAGGCCGGGCAAGAGACCCAGTACTTC. It specifies CASTSKAGQETQYF. This chain connects TRBV13 to TRBJ2-5, with no clear D. V was pared by 7 bases and J by 2 bases, with 14 bases between. The CDR3 is made up of 14 amino acids. Germline CDR1 is PRHDT and CDR2 is FYEKMQ (reference sequence).

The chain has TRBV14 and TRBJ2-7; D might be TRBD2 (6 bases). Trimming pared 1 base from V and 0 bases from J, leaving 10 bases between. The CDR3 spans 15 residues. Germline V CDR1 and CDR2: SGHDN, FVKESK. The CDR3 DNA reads TGTGCCAGCAGCCAAGTAGGAGGGGTCTCCTACGAGCAGTACTTC. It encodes CASSQVGGVSYEQYF.

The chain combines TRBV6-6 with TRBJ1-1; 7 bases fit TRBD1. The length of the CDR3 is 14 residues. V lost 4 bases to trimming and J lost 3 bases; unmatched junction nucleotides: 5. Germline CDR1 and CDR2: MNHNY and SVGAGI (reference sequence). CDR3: CASSSFQGDTEAFF. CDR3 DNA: TGTGCCAGCAGTTCCTTTCAGGGGGACACTGAAGCTTTCTTT.

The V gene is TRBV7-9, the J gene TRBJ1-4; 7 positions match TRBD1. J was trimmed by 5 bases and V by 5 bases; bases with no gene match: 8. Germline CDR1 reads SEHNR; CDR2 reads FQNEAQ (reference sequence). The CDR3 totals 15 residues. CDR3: CASSLRDSPNEKLFF. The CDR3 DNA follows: TGTGCCAGCAGCCTCCGGGACAGTCCGAATGAAAAACTGTTTTTT.

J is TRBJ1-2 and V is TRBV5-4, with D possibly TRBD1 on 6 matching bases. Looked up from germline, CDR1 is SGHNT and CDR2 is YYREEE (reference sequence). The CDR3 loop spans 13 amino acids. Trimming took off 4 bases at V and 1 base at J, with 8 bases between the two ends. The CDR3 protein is CASSMDSNYGYTF. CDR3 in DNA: TGTGCCAGCAGCATGGACAGTAACTATGGCTACACCTTC.